Here is one T cell receptor beta chain with its context. What it binds is not known. These data are taken from a study of cytomegalovirus exposure and HLA in healthy donors. Looking at the study overall: Within an early data release were about 85 million unique TCRs drawn from HLA-typed donors. Study findings and constraints: In a later analysis, CMV-associated beta chains were mostly HLA-associated, it appeared. Among TCR beta chains of equal frequency, HLA-associated ones were more clonally expanded in a later analysis.

This CDR3 is built from 16 residues. In germline, CDR1 is SGHVS, CDR2 FQNEAQ. The PCR had 60 Vbeta and 13 Jbeta primers. In the authors' methods: Later analysis identified around 85 million unique TCR beta chains, 10 million to 12 million shared. Sequencing was performed with immunoSEQ multiplex PCR; in TCRdb, only in-frame clones are kept and a portion is missing. The DNA was the basis for D and trimming; V, J and clone size are from that table. Of 150,000 to 200,000 clones listed, about 90% are singletons. The clonotype comes from a girl less than two years old in good health and CMV-seronegative. Sequencing was done on a sample of PBMCs. This rearrangement joins TRBV7-8 to TRBJ2-5; possible D gene TRBD2, 6 bases. The J call may be in error: the DNA end matches TRBJ2-7 better. CDR3 DNA sequence: TGTGCCAGCAGCTTTAGCCGGGACTTTTCCCCCGACGAGCAGTACTTC. This encodes CASSFSRDFSPDEQYF.